Listed below are T cell receptor beta chains from one sample, sequenced in a study of blood T cell repertoires in COVID-19. Sequenced by immunoSEQ multiplex PCR; TCRdb stores in-frame clones only, minus some. The sample contains about 58,000 clones, around nine tenths of which appear only once. The sequenced sample was peripheral blood. These receptors were taken from a woman aged 70-85 years with active COVID-19. Both conserved end residues are part of each CDR3.

v_call cdr3_aa
TRBV28 CASSLVQGMDTF
TRBV19 CASSRSTGTGGYEQYF
TRBV7-3 CASSLSTSGRDSNEQFF
TRBV18 CASLQGADTEAFF
TRBV7-9 CASSLPSSGHLFF
TRBV3-1/TRBV3-2 CASSQGPTNTGELFF
TRBV30 CAWSRTGKGNTIYF
TRBV6-4 CASSVGTGAGANVLTF
TRBV30 CAWSVRRSQETQYF
TRBV11-2 CASSPRGDEQFF
TRBV11-1 CASSLAQDWRETQYF
TRBV29-1 CSVEDRQGAVDTQYF
TRBV19 CASSMGDGAGVGFF
TRBV28 CASSLLAGGPYNEQFF
TRBV10-1 CASSDGGDGEGEQFF
TRBV15 CATSIDRQGYEQYF
TRBV19 CASSTGLAEPHHNEQFF
TRBV9 CASSAEDRANTEAFF
TRBV5-4 CASTLDRGQPQHF
TRBV19 CASSIGEGFYEQYF
TRBV10-3 CAISAGRANTEAFF
TRBV28 CASRSGDQPQHF
TRBV7-2 CASSVILAGGDTQYF
TRBV7-9 CASSLKGGTEAFF
TRBV19 CASSMGPLEHNEQFF
TRBV9 CASSVTTGVGMNEQFF
TRBV24-1 CATSAATGRTEAFF
TRBV28 CASSAAGEGEYEQYF
TRBV14 CASSHWSGQRRYNEQFF
TRBV6-5 CASSYTAGRNEQFF
TRBV3-1/TRBV3-2 CASSQGFGAGEPYEQYF
TRBV7-8 CASSLGYRAHQPQHF
TRBV6-5 CASSTTPGQGNTIYF
TRBV7-9 CASSPRDRNWEQYF
TRBV6-5 CASSYPTGMGNTEAFF
TRBV11-2 CASSEPRGANTGELFF
TRBV28 CASSLVTTRGYTF
TRBV20-1 CSAWRAGPGFF
TRBV5-6 CASSSRDRDDEQYF
TRBV4-1 CASSQEQGNTGELFF
TRBV13 CASSLRGQGVSNEKLFF
TRBV6-5 CASSRGQAGANVLTF
TRBV5-1 CASSLGLAGVGEQFF
TRBV30 CAWSGQMNTEAFF
TRBV9 CASSRGPYEQYF
TRBV6-5 CASRETGMSYTF
TRBV28 CASSLLYRDTGELFF
TRBV9 CASSSSPEPIPHEQFF
TRBV11-2 CASSSIAGGSGEQFF
TRBV7-3 CASSRTTLGGEQYF
TRBV9 CASSVTGGYEQYF
TRBV18 CASSPANRGVEEQFF
TRBV4-1 CASSQLPGEKLFF
TRBV5-4 CASSRDPGNNYEQYF
TRBV28 CASSLSSGRGGNQPQHF
TRBV19 CASSTEGGTAYEQYF